The 7 T cell receptor beta chains below all came from one sample that was sequenced in a study of shared clonotypes between healthy human individuals. Libraries were prepared by immunoSEQ multiplex PCR; TCRdb keeps only in-frame clonotypes and omits some of them. The sample includes some 790,000 clones, 55% to 75% of them seen just once. The sample comprised memory CD4+ T cells sorted from blood. Subset described: CD45RA-negative fraction. These receptors were obtained from a woman aged 30 to 39 in good health.

The V gene is TRBV9, the J gene TRBJ2-3, with D unclear. The V gene lost 0 bases and the J gene lost 2 bases, with 10 bases spanning the gap. Germline V gene sequence: CDR1 SGDLS, CDR2 YYNGEE. This CDR3 is 15 amino acids long. The CDR3 nucleotides are TGTGCCAGCAGCGTAGGTTACTCCTTCACAGATACGCAGTATTTT. This sequence encodes CASSVGYSFTDTQYF. The complete variable domain, with remaining parts taken from reference TRBV9 and TRBJ2-3, reads DSGVTQTPKHLITATGQRVTLRCSPRSGDLSVYWYQQSLDQGLQFLIQYYNGEERAKGNILERFSAQQFPDLHSELNLSSLELGDSALYFCASSVGYSFTDTQYFGPGTRLTVL.

The count of this clone is one. As DNA, the CDR3 is TGTGCCAGTAGTAATGGTGCTTTTTATAGCAATCAGCCCCAGCATTTT. Amino acids: CASSNGAFYSNQPQHF. The V call is TRBV19, the J call TRBJ1-5, with D hard to call. The CDR3 is 16 amino acids. Per germline, CDR1 LNHDA and CDR2 SQIVND (reference sequence). Trimming took 4 bases from V and 0 from J, leaving 13 bases between them.

The chain joins TRBV4-2 to TRBJ1-6; TRBD1 matches 7 bases. CDR1 and CDR2 (germline): LGHNA, YNFKEQ. V trimming: 5 bases; J trimming: 7 bases; junction bases outside the gene matches: 8. The CDR3 consists of 15 residues. The CDR3 coding sequence is TGTGCCAGCAGCACACGACAGGGACCCAATTCACCCCTCCACTTT. Its translation: CASSTRQGPNSPLHF.

The J gene is TRBJ2-1, the V gene TRBV10-3; 10 nucleotides align to TRBD2. CDR3 length: 19 amino acids. J lost 5 bases, V lost 0 bases, and 13 bases had no gene match. The germline V gene has CDR1 ENHRY and CDR2 SYGVKD. The CDR3 bases are TGTGCCATCAGTGAGTCTTCTCCGGTGGTAGCGGGGGGAGACAATGAGCAGTTCTTC. It encodes CAISESSPVVAGGDNEQFF.

This clone was seen only a few times. CDR3 DNA: TGTGCCACCAGCAGAGATGCGCAGGGGCATCAGCCCCAGCATTTT. Translated, it gives CATSRDAQGHQPQHF. The chain combines TRBV15 with TRBJ1-5, with D perhaps matching TRBD1 (6 bases). CDR3 length equals 15 residues. Germline CDR1 and CDR2: LNHNV and YYDKDF (reference sequence). V was clipped by 0 bases and J by 5 bases, with 11 bases between them.

The V call is TRBV5-1, the J call TRBJ2-2, with D maybe TRBD2 (6 bases). V was shortened by 0 bases and J by 6 bases, with 18 bases between the two germline ends. Germline CDR1 is SGHRS and CDR2 is YFSETQ. The CDR3 is 17 amino acids. The CDR3 region is CASSLAKTSQEAGELFF. The DNA of the CDR3 is TGCGCCAGCAGCTTGGCCAAGACTAGTCAAGAAGCCGGGGAGCTGTTTTTT.

The chain joins TRBV2 to TRBJ1-2; no reliable D call. V shed 7 bases and J shed 1 base, with 7 bases lying between them. The CDR3 totals 12 residues. Looked up from germline, CDR1 is SNHLY and CDR2 is FYNNEI. Here the CDR3 DNA reads TGTGCCAGCACTTTAGATAACTATGGCTACACCTTC. It codes for CASTLDNYGYTF.